Sequencing of this T cell receptor beta chain was carried out in a study of CD8+CD57+ T cells in acquired aplastic anemia. CDR1 is SGHRS, CDR2 YFSETQ, per germline. Trimming took 4 bases from V and 0 from J, leaving 19 bases between them. The CDR3 contains 17 residues. Genomic DNA acted as the template from which TCR beta VDJ combination and CDR3 sequence profiling were carried out. TCRdb recomputed calls from the reads with MiXCR, one row per CDR3 protein. The sample shows 300,000 or so distinct CDR3 sequences, approximately 57% of them seen only once. This clonotype appeared many times. Sequenced: sorted CD4+, CD8+, or CD8+CD57+ T cells (not recorded which) from PBMCs. The V call is TRBV5-1, the J call TRBJ1-1, with D perhaps matching TRBD1 (5 bases). The source of this sequence is a human donor with severe aplastic anemia or a healthy control (not recorded which). CDR3: CASSELPGPGMNTEAFF. The DNA of the CDR3 is TGCGCCAGCAGCGAACTTCCGGGACCGGGCATGAACACTGAAGCTTTCTTT.